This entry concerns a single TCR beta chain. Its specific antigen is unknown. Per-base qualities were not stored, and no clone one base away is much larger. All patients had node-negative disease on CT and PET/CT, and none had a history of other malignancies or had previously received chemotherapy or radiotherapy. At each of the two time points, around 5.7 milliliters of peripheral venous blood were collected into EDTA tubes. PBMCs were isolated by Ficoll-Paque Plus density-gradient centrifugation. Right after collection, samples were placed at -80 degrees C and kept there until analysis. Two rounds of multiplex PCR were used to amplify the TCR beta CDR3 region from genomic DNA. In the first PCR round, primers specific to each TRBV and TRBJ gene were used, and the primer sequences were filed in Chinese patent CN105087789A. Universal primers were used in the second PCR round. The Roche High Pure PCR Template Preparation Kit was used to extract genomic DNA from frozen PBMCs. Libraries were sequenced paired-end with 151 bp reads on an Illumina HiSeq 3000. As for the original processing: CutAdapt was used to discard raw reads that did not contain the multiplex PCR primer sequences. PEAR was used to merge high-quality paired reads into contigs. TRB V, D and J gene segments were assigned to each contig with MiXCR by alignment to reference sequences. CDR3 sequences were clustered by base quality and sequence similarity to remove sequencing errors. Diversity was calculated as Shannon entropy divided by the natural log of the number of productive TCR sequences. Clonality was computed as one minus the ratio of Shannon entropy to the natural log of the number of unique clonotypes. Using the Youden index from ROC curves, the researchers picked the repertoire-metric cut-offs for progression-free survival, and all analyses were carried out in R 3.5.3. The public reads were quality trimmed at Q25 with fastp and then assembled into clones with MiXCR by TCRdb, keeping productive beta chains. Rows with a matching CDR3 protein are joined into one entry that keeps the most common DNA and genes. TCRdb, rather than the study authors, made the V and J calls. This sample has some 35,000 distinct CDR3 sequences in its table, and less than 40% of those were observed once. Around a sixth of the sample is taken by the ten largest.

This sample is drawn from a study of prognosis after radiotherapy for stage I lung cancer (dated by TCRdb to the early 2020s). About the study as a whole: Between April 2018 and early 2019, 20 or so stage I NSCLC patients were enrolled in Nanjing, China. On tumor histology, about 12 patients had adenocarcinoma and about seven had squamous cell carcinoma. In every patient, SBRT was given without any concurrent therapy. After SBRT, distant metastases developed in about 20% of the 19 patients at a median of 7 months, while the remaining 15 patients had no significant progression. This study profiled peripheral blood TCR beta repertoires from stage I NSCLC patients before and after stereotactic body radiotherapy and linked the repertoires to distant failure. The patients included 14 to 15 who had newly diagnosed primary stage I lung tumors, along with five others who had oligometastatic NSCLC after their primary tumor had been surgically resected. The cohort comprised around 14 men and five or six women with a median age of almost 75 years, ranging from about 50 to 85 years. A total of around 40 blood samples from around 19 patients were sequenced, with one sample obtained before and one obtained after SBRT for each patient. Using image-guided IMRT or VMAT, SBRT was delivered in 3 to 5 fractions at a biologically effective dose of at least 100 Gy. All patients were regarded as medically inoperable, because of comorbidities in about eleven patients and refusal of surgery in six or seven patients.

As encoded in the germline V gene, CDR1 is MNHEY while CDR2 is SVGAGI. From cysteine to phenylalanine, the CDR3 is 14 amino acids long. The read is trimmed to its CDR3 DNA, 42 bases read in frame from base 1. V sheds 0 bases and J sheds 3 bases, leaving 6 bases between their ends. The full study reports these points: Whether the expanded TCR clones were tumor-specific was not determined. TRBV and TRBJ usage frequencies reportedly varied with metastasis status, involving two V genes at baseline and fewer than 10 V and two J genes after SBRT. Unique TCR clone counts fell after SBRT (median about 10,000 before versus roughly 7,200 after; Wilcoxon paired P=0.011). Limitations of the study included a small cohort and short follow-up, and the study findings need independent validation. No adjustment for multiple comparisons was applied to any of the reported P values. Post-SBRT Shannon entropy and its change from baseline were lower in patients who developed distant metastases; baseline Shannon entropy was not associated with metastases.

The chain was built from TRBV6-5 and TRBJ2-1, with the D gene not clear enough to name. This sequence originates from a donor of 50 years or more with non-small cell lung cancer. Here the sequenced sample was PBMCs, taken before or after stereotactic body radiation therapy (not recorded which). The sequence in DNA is TGTGCCAGCAGTTACTCTAGGAGCTACAATGAGCAGTTCTTC. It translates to CASSYSRSYNEQFF.